Following are 28 T cell receptor beta chains from one sample sequenced in a study of T cell changes during pregnancy in multiple sclerosis. Sequencing was performed with immunoSEQ multiplex PCR; in TCRdb, only in-frame clones are kept and a portion is missing. The sample holds some 38,000 clones, under 95% seen once. Here the sequenced sample was CD4+ T cells from peripheral blood mononuclear cells, taken in the second trimester of pregnancy. The receptor set was obtained from a female donor in good health, enrolled as a control in a pregnancy study.

The J gene is TRBJ2-7, the V gene TRBV28, with 9 positions matching TRBD2. V was clipped by 5 bases and J by 2 bases; unmatched bases: 7. CDR3 length: 15 residues. CDR1 and CDR2 from the germline V gene are MDHEN and SYDVKM. CDR3 loop: CASSHAGGSTYEQYF. DNA of the CDR3: TGTGCCAGCAGTCACGCGGGGGGGAGTACCTACGAGCAGTACTTC.

This chain uses TRBV11-2 with TRBJ1-3; D possibly corresponds to TRBD1 (5 bases). Germline V gene data show CDR1 as SGHAT and CDR2 as FQNNGV. The germline V and J ends were trimmed by 6 bases and 3 bases, with 12 bases remaining between them. This CDR3 is 14 amino acids long. Here the CDR3 DNA reads TGTGCCAGCAGTTCTCAGGGTGGTGGAAACACCATATATTTT. Protein product: CASSSQGGGNTIYF.

This sequence joins TRBV4-1 and TRBJ1-6, with a weak D call TRBD1 (5 bases). V was trimmed by 1 base and J by 6 bases, leaving 10 bases between them. Germline V lookup: CDR1 MGHRA, CDR2 YSYEKL. CDR3 length: 15 residues. The CDR3, as DNA: TGCGCCAGCAGCCAAGCGGCAGGGTTTAATTCACCCCTCCACTTT. Residues: CASSQAAGFNSPLHF.

The CDR3 DNA reads TGTGCCAGCAGCCCGGGACTCGGGGGGGAGACCCAGTACTTC. Protein: CASSPGLGGETQYF. This chain connects TRBV7-9 to TRBJ2-5; 7 nucleotides line up with TRBD2. The V gene end was trimmed by 5 bases and the J gene end by 5 bases; junction bases not matched to a gene: 8. The CDR3 is 14 amino acids. Germline V lookup: CDR1 SEHNR, CDR2 FQNEAQ (reference sequence).

This clone was counted a few times. V gene TRBV4-2 combines with J gene TRBJ1-2; D gene unclear. The germline CDR1 and CDR2 sequences are LGHNA and YNFKEQ. The germline V and J ends were trimmed by 1 base and 5 bases, with 14 bases remaining between them. This CDR3 comprises 15 residues. In DNA, the CDR3 is TGTGCCAGCAGCCAAGGCGGCCCCCCGAGGTATGGCTACACCTTC. Its translation: CASSQGGPPRYGYTF.

The rearrangement joins TRBV19 to TRBJ2-1; TRBD2 matches 9 bases. Germline assignment: CDR1 LNHDA and CDR2 SQIVND (reference sequence). Trimming at V came to 5 bases and at J to 7 bases, leaving 24 bases not matched to a gene. CDR3 length equals 20 residues. CDR3 DNA sequence: TGTGCCAGTAGTGGCCCCCGGGACATCCGGAGCGGGGGGAATCGTAATGAGCAGTTCTTC. Amino acid sequence: CASSGPRDIRSGGNRNEQFF.

The chain employs TRBV7-3 and TRBJ2-2; D is ambiguous. V was trimmed by 4 bases and J by 2 bases, leaving 11 bases between them. CDR1 SGHTA and CDR2 FQGTGA come from the germline V gene. This CDR3 is built from 15 residues. CDR3 sequence (DNA): TGTGCCAGCAGCTCGACTGTTCTAAACACCGGGGAGCTGTTTTTT. As protein: CASSSTVLNTGELFF.

V is TRBV2 and J is TRBJ2-4; 12 bases are a match to TRBD2. This CDR3 is 17 amino acids long. Germline V gene lookup returns CDR1 SNHLY and CDR2 FYNNEI. After removal of 6 bases from V and 1 base from J, the junction contained 7 bases not matched to a gene. CDR3 DNA sequence: TGTGCCAGCAGGGAGGGGACTAGCGGGTGGGCCAAAAACATTCAGTACTTC. As protein: CASREGTSGWAKNIQYF.

This chain connects TRBV27 to TRBJ2-1, with 7 bases that match TRBD2. The germline V gene has CDR1 MNHEY and CDR2 SMNVEV (reference sequence). Trimming at V came to 1 base and at J to 9 bases, leaving 12 bases not matched to a gene. The CDR3 runs to 16 residues. CDR3 coding DNA: TGTGCCAGCAGTTTATTAGGGAGCGGGGTGGGTAGTGAGCAGTTCTTC. It yields the protein CASSLLGSGVGSEQFF.

The chain employs TRBV6-5 and TRBJ2-2; TRBD1 matches at 7 bases. The CDR3 is 15 residues long. From germline, CDR1 is MNHEY and CDR2 SVGAGI. The J segment lost 1 base and the V segment lost 6 bases, leaving 5 bases of the junction unmatched. The CDR3 DNA follows: TGTGCCAGCAGCTCGGGACAGAGGAACACCGGGGAGCTGTTTTTT. It is translated as CASSSGQRNTGELFF.

The CDR3 protein is CASSVSPGSTDTQYF. Here the CDR3 DNA reads TGTGCCAGCAGCGTATCACCGGGGAGCACAGATACGCAGTATTTT. V is TRBV9 and J is TRBJ2-3; tentatively, D is TRBD2 (5 bases). V was clipped by 1 base and J by 0 bases, with 9 bases between them. Germline CDR1 reads SGDLS; CDR2 reads YYNGEE. This CDR3 contains 15 residues.

This rearrangement joins TRBV18 to TRBJ1-1; a weak D match, TRBD1 (5 bases). The CDR3 spans 14 residues. The V gene's germline CDR1 is KGHSH and CDR2 LQKENI. V gave up 3 bases and J gave up 3 bases, with 11 bases separating them. CDR3 sequence (DNA): TGTGCCAGCTCACCGAGGAGGGACGACACTGAAGCTTTCTTT. The encoded protein is CASSPRRDDTEAFF.

The chain has TRBV19 and TRBJ1-1, with a weak D call TRBD1 (6 bases). Germline V CDR1 and CDR2: LNHDA, SQIVND (reference sequence). The V end was cut by 7 bases, the J end by 1 base, with 22 bases between. The CDR3 totals 17 residues. CDR3 region: CASTKRGGAQPNTEAFF. The CDR3 region has the DNA TGTGCCAGTACCAAACGGGGGGGGGCCCAACCGAACACTGAAGCTTTCTTT. Using reference TRBV19 and TRBJ1-1 for the parts outside the CDR3, the full variable domain is DGGITQSPKYLFRKEGQNVTLSCEQNLNHDAMYWYRQDPGQGLRLIYYSQIVNDFQKGDIAEGYSVSREKKESFPLTVTSAQKNPTAFYLCASTKRGGAQPNTEAFFGQGTRLTVV.

This chain connects TRBV6-5 to TRBJ1-2; 8 positions match TRBD1. The CDR3 consists of 14 residues. J gave up 7 bases and V 3 bases, and 7 bases lay outside the gene matches. Germline V gene lookup returns CDR1 MNHEY and CDR2 SVGAGI. CDR3 in DNA: TGTGCCAGCAGTTATTCCGACAGGGGACGTGGCTACACCTTC. Translated, it gives CASSYSDRGRGYTF.

V gene TRBV29-1 combines with J gene TRBJ1-2; D gene unclear. V lost 5 bases and J 2 bases, leaving 6 bases between the germline ends. Germline V gene sequence: CDR1 SQVTM, CDR2 ANQGSEA. The CDR3 loop spans 11 amino acids. The CDR3 sequence is CSVFLNYGYTF. The CDR3 bases are TGCAGCGTTTTTCTAAACTATGGCTACACCTTC.

This sequence joins TRBV28 and TRBJ1-6, with D maybe TRBD1 (5 bases). CDR3 length equals 16 residues. Germline V gene lookup returns CDR1 MDHEN and CDR2 SYDVKM. Trimming shortened V by 4 bases and J by 7 bases, and 17 bases separated the two germline ends. The CDR3 coding sequence is TGTGCCAGCAGTTCGCCGGGACTAGTAAAGAATTCACCCCTCCACTTT. It codes for CASSSPGLVKNSPLHF.

V usage is TRBV7-2 and J usage is TRBJ2-1; 9 bases match TRBD2. J lost 5 bases, V lost 1 base, and 6 bases had no gene match. CDR3 length equals 16 residues. Germline V lookup: CDR1 SGHTA, CDR2 FQGNSA. This CDR3 reads CASSLDGGGAHNEQFF. DNA of the CDR3: TGTGCCAGCAGCTTAGACGGCGGGGGGGCCCACAATGAGCAGTTCTTC.

The rearrangement links TRBV2 to TRBJ1-2; no clear D. Germline CDR1 SNHLY, CDR2 FYNNEI. CDR3 length: 13 amino acids. Deletions cut 6 bases from V and 4 bases from J, with 12 bases between. The DNA of the CDR3 is TGTGCCAGCAGCCCAGACTTCGCCTATGGCTACACCTTC. Its translation is CASSPDFAYGYTF.

The chain links TRBV19 to TRBJ2-7; 8 bases map to TRBD1. The J segment lost 4 bases and the V segment lost 5 bases, leaving 7 bases of the junction unmatched. The CDR3 totals 14 residues. In germline, CDR1 is LNHDA, CDR2 SQIVND (reference sequence). In DNA form, the CDR3 reads TGTGCCAGTAGTGCAAGGACAGGGATGTACGAGCAGTACTTC. Encoded protein: CASSARTGMYEQYF. The entire variable domain, with the rest obtained from reference TRBV19 and TRBJ2-7, is as follows: DGGITQSPKYLFRKEGQNVTLSCEQNLNHDAMYWYRQDPGQGLRLIYYSQIVNDFQKGDIAEGYSVSREKKESFPLTVTSAQKNPTAFYLCASSARTGMYEQYFGPGTRLTVT.

J is TRBJ1-1 and V is TRBV29-1; D is undetermined. CDR3 length equals 15 residues. Trimming took 1 base from V and 3 from J, leaving 15 bases between them. Germline-derived CDR1 and CDR2 are SQVTM and ANQGSEA. CDR3 bases: TGCAGCGTTGAAGCCGGGGTGGCTCGGGACACTGAAGCTTTCTTT. Translating gives CSVEAGVARDTEAFF.

The chain couples TRBV5-1 to TRBJ1-4; 10 nucleotides agree with TRBD1. The CDR3 loop spans 18 amino acids. The germline gives CDR1 SGHRS, CDR2 YFSETQ. Unmatched junction bases numbered 13, after V lost 3 bases and J lost 5 bases. The CDR3 bases are TGCGCCAGCAGCTCACGCGGGACAGGGGAGAAGGGGAATGAAAAACTGTTTTTT. This codes for CASSSRGTGEKGNEKLFF.

This chain connects TRBV6-5 to TRBJ2-7; TRBD1 aligns across 11 bases. Germline CDR1 is MNHEY and CDR2 is SVGAGI. The V and J ends lost 4 bases and 6 bases, in that order; junction bases with no gene match: 5. CDR3 length: 14 residues. Written as DNA, the CDR3 is TGTGCCAGCAGTTCCCGGGACAGGGGGGTCGAGCAGTACTTC. Protein: CASSSRDRGVEQYF.

V usage is TRBV4-1 and J usage is TRBJ2-2, with a tentative D call TRBD2 (6 bases). Germline CDR1 reads MGHRA; CDR2 reads YSYEKL. The CDR3 spans 16 residues. V dropped 4 bases and J dropped 0 bases, with 12 bases sitting between them. CDR3 protein: CASSPGLATNTGELFF. For the CDR3, the DNA is TGCGCCAGCAGCCCAGGGCTAGCGACGAACACCGGGGAGCTGTTTTTT.

This clone was seen once. The V and J genes are TRBV7-9 and TRBJ2-5; weak D call: TRBD2 (5 bases). The CDR3 contains 15 residues. Germline V gene lookup returns CDR1 SEHNR and CDR2 FQNEAQ (reference sequence). Trimming removed 1 base from V and 2 bases from J, with 11 bases in between. CDR3 sequence: CASSLDRRTQETQYF. CDR3 DNA: TGTGCCAGCAGCTTAGATAGGCGGACTCAAGAGACCCAGTACTTC.

This chain connects TRBV18 to TRBJ1-1; 11 nucleotides line up with TRBD1. The germline gives CDR1 KGHSH, CDR2 LQKENI. V was pared by 5 bases and J by 10 bases, with 15 bases of the junction left unmatched. CDR3 length: 16 residues. CDR3 in DNA: TGTGCCAGCTCATCTCTTCCGGGACAGGGGGAACTGCGAGCTTTCTTT. This translates into CASSSLPGQGELRAFF.

The V call is TRBV11-2, the J call TRBJ2-1; maybe TRBD1 (5 bases). V lost 2 bases and J lost 9, with 8 bases in between. The CDR3 has 12 residues. Per germline, CDR1 SGHAT and CDR2 FQNNGV. The CDR3 nucleotides are TGTGCCAGCAGCTTACTGGGGCTTGAGCAGTTCTTC. Translation gives CASSLLGLEQFF.

The table lists this clone with a count of one. The rearrangement joins TRBV10-3 to TRBJ1-4, with 9 bases matching TRBD1. The CDR3 totals 15 residues. V gave up 2 bases and J gave up 8 bases; unmatched junction bases: 6. Germline V gene data show CDR1 as ENHRY and CDR2 as SYGVKD. CDR3: CAISELGQGREKLFF. CDR3 DNA sequence: TGTGCCATCAGTGAGCTGGGACAGGGTAGAGAAAAACTGTTTTTT.

In this sample, this clone turned up once. The chain links TRBV7-9 to TRBJ1-2; TRBD1 agrees at 9 bases. The junction had 19 bases not matched to a gene; V was cut back by 0 bases and J by 8 bases. Germline CDR1 and CDR2: SEHNR and FQNEAQ (reference sequence). The length of the CDR3 is 19 residues. The CDR3, as DNA: TGTGCCAGCAGCTTAGCGGTAATAATCGGGACAGGGTCCCCGGAAGGCTACACCTTC. This gives the protein CASSLAVIIGTGSPEGYTF.